These 28 T cell receptor beta chains originate from one sample sequenced in a study of blood T cell repertoires in COVID-19. TCRdb keeps only in-frame clones here, not all; method: immunoSEQ multiplex PCR. The sample records about 160,000 clones, about three quarters being singletons. The source material was peripheral blood. The receptors were sampled from a man aged 70 or older with acute or convalescent COVID-19.

The chain carries TRBV19 and TRBJ2-2, with 7 bases that match TRBD1. CDR1 and CDR2 (germline): LNHDA, SQIVND (reference sequence). The CDR3 has 15 residues. The J segment lost 6 bases and the V segment lost 3 bases, leaving 7 bases of the junction unmatched. The DNA of the CDR3 is TGTGCCAGTAGTATTTCCGGGACAGTCTCCGGGGAGCTGTTTTTT. Its translation: CASSISGTVSGELFF.

V and J are TRBV5-4 and TRBJ2-3, with unresolved D. Germline CDR1 SGHNT, CDR2 YYREEE (reference sequence). This CDR3 comprises 13 residues. Trimming removed 7 bases from V and 6 bases from J, with 15 bases in between. The CDR3 bases are TGTGCCAGCCACTCTACGAGCCGCGATACGCAGTATTTT. This encodes CASHSTSRDTQYF.

J is TRBJ1-2 and V is TRBV6-6, with D possibly being TRBD1 (5 bases). This CDR3 region has 12 residues. V was pared by 4 bases and J by 5 bases, with 8 bases between. The germline V gene encodes CDR1 MNHNY and CDR2 SVGAGI (reference sequence). Here the CDR3 reads CASSLQEYGYTF. In DNA, the CDR3 is TGTGCCAGCAGTTTACAGGAATATGGCTACACCTTC.

This clone was seen more than once but under ten times. The V call is TRBV7-8, the J call TRBJ1-6; D is ambiguous. Trimming took 6 bases from V and 10 from J, leaving 22 bases between them. In germline, CDR1 is SGHVS, CDR2 FQNEAQ. The CDR3 consists of 16 residues. The CDR3 spells CASSLDVSEPGSPLHF. The CDR3 DNA sequence: TGTGCCAGCAGTTTGGACGTTTCCGAGCCGGGATCACCCCTCCACTTT.

The rearrangement links TRBV28 to TRBJ1-2; D call uncertain. The CDR3 is 13 residues long. The V end was cut by 6 bases, the J end by 5 bases, with 13 bases between. Germline V gene sequence: CDR1 MDHEN, CDR2 SYDVKM. This CDR3 is CASSPGLRYGYTF. CDR3 nucleotides: TGTGCCAGCAGCCCGGGGTTGAGGTATGGCTACACCTTC.

The rearrangement uses TRBV28 and TRBJ1-2; TRBD1 agrees at 8 bases. Unmatched junction bases numbered 10, after V lost 5 bases and J lost 8 bases. The CDR3 has 14 residues. Germline CDR1 and CDR2: MDHEN and SYDVKM. The CDR3 region is CASSPSDRVEGYTF. DNA for the CDR3: TGTGCCAGCAGTCCCTCGGACAGGGTTGAGGGCTACACCTTC.

V gene TRBV18 combines with J gene TRBJ2-7; 8 bases fit TRBD1. Germline trimming cut 6 bases from V and 5 bases from J; bases unmatched to any gene: 9. The CDR3 spans 14 residues. CDR1 and CDR2 (germline): KGHSH, LQKENI. The CDR3 is CASSAKTGENEQYF. In DNA form, the CDR3 reads TGTGCCAGCTCGGCAAAGACAGGGGAGAACGAGCAGTACTTC.

The chain combines TRBV27 with TRBJ2-1; 7 bases align to TRBD1. The CDR3 is made up of 16 amino acids. Germline assignment: CDR1 MNHEY and CDR2 SMNVEV (reference sequence). After removal of 2 bases from V and 5 bases from J, the junction contained 9 bases not matched to a gene. The CDR3 nucleotides read TGTGCCAGCAGTTTAGAGCTCGGGACAGTGAACAATGAGCAGTTCTTC. It is translated as CASSLELGTVNNEQFF.

There are a few counts of this clone. The V and J genes are TRBV19 and TRBJ1-2; 7 bases are shared with TRBD1. Germline loops: CDR1 LNHDA, CDR2 SQIVND (reference sequence). The CDR3 contains 16 residues. V shed 6 bases, J shed 1 base, and the junction held 11 bases outside the gene matches. The CDR3 spells CASRRADRANNYGYTF. CDR3 coding DNA: TGTGCCAGTAGACGAGCCGACAGGGCGAATAACTATGGCTACACCTTC. The variable domain in full, with the rest retrieved from reference TRBV19 and TRBJ1-2, is DGGITQSPKYLFRKEGQNVTLSCEQNLNHDAMYWYRQDPGQGLRLIYYSQIVNDFQKGDIAEGYSVSREKKESFPLTVTSAQKNPTAFYLCASRRADRANNYGYTFGSGTRLTVV.

This clone was picked up many times. This sequence joins TRBV3-1 (or the pseudogene TRBV3-2) and TRBJ1-2; a possible D gene is TRBD1 (6 bases). V lost 1 base and J 0 bases, leaving 9 bases between the germline ends. Germline V gene lookup returns CDR1 LGHDT and CDR2 YNNKEL (reference sequence). The CDR3 is 15 amino acids. The CDR3 nucleotides read TGTGCCAGCAGCCAAGGGCAGGGGTCTAACTATGGCTACACCTTC. This gives the protein CASSQGQGSNYGYTF.

V is TRBV3-1 (or the pseudogene TRBV3-2) and J is TRBJ2-5, with 11 positions matching TRBD2. The CDR3 totals 15 residues. Looked up from germline, CDR1 is LGHDT and CDR2 is YNNKEL (reference sequence). The V gene end was trimmed by 5 bases and the J gene end by 4 bases; junction bases not matched to a gene: 6. This CDR3 is CASSYNLAGGETQYF. The CDR3 DNA sequence: TGTGCCAGCAGCTATAACCTAGCGGGGGGAGAGACCCAGTACTTC.

This rearrangement joins TRBV5-1 to TRBJ2-1; 12 nucleotides line up with TRBD2. The junction had 2 bases not matched to a gene; V was cut back by 3 bases and J by 1 base. The CDR3 length is 16 residues. The V gene's germline CDR1 is SGHRS and CDR2 YFSETQ. The CDR3 loop is CASSSTSGSSYNEQFF. DNA of the CDR3: TGCGCCAGCAGCTCGACTAGCGGGAGTTCCTACAATGAGCAGTTCTTC.

The chain combines TRBV5-1 with TRBJ2-1; a weak D match, TRBD2 (6 bases). The germline V gene has CDR1 SGHRS and CDR2 YFSETQ. Trimming stripped 4 bases from V and 4 bases from J, with 18 bases between. The length of the CDR3 is 16 residues. The CDR3 region is CASSLLYGGDYNEQFF. DNA for the CDR3: TGCGCCAGCAGCCTGTTATACGGGGGAGATTACAATGAGCAGTTCTTC.

The V gene is TRBV9, the J gene TRBJ2-3; D is unresolved. Germline-derived CDR1 and CDR2 are SGDLS and YYNGEE. The CDR3 has 13 amino acids. V lost 0 bases to trimming and J lost 1 base, with 3 bases between them. The CDR3 spells CASSVVGTDTQYF. CDR3 in DNA: TGTGCCAGCAGCGTAGTCGGCACAGATACGCAGTATTTT.

This chain uses TRBV7-9 with TRBJ1-4; TRBD1 matches 8 bases. The J segment lost 2 bases and the V segment lost 5 bases, leaving 4 bases of the junction unmatched. The CDR3 consists of 15 residues. Germline V gives CDR1 SEHNR, CDR2 FQNEAQ (reference sequence). In DNA form, the CDR3 reads TGTGCCAGCAGCCAAACAGGGGGGACTAATGAAAAACTGTTTTTT. This codes for CASSQTGGTNEKLFF.

This clone was seen a few times. The V call is TRBV5-6, the J call TRBJ2-3; 7 bases are a match to TRBD2. There are 15 residues in the CDR3. Germline CDR1 reads SGHDT; CDR2 reads YYEEEE. V gave up 4 bases and J gave up 6 bases; unmatched junction bases: 11. The CDR3 nucleotides are TGTGCCAGCAGCCAAAGCGGGAACCTCCTGGATACGCAGTATTTT. It specifies CASSQSGNLLDTQYF.

This clone was observed once. The chain combines TRBV2 with TRBJ2-3, with TRBD1 matching 7 bases. The germline gives CDR1 SNHLY, CDR2 FYNNEI. V lost 6 bases to trimming and J lost 1 base; unmatched junction nucleotides: 7. The CDR3 spans 15 residues. The CDR3 reads CASRRTGVRTDTQYF. The CDR3 bases are TGTGCCAGCAGACGCACAGGGGTTCGCACAGATACGCAGTATTTT.

The rearrangement uses TRBV4-1 and TRBJ2-1, with 12 bases matching TRBD2. Germline CDR1 and CDR2: MGHRA and YSYEKL. Germline trimming cut 1 base from V and 1 base from J; bases unmatched to any gene: 8. The CDR3 spans 19 residues. In nucleotides, the CDR3 is TGCGCCAGCAGCCAAGTAGGCGCTAGCGGGGGGGGATCCTACAATGAGCAGTTCTTC. Translation gives CASSQVGASGGGSYNEQFF.

J is TRBJ2-5 and V is TRBV29-1, with 8 bases identical to TRBD1. CDR1 is SQVTM, CDR2 ANQGSEA, per germline. The CDR3 has 14 amino acids. The trim removed 5 bases at V and 5 bases at J, leaving 10 bases unmatched. Here the CDR3 reads CSVSSQGAEETQYF. CDR3 bases: TGCAGCGTTTCAAGTCAGGGGGCTGAGGAGACCCAGTACTTC.

The V and J genes are TRBV11-2 and TRBJ2-3, with D perhaps TRBD1 (5 bases). The CDR3 extends over 13 amino acids. Looked up from germline, CDR1 is SGHAT and CDR2 is FQNNGV. Trimming left V 3 bases short and J 3 bases short, with 7 bases between. CDR3 protein: CASSFQGTDTQYF. CDR3 DNA: TGTGCCAGCAGCTTCCAGGGTACAGATACGCAGTATTTT.

The chain couples TRBV7-3 to TRBJ2-1, with TRBD2 identical over 13 bases. CDR1 and CDR2 (germline): SGHTA, FQGTGA. The CDR3 spans 15 residues. The V segment lost 5 bases and the J segment 5 bases; nucleotides outside the gene matches: 3. For the CDR3, the DNA is TGTGCCAGCAGCCTCACTAGCGGGAGGGACAATGAGCAGTTCTTC. As protein: CASSLTSGRDNEQFF. Looking up the rest from reference TRBV7-3 and TRBJ2-1 gives the full variable domain: GAGVSQTPSNKVTEKGKYVELRCDPISGHTALYWYRQSLGQGPEFLIYFQGTGAADDSGLPNDRFFAVRPEGSVSTLKIQRTERGDSAVYLCASSLTSGRDNEQFFGPGTRLTVL.

The DNA for the CDR3 is TGTGCCAGCAGTCAAGACAGGGTTTCCTACGAGCAGTACTTC. This encodes CASSQDRVSYEQYF. The chain is built from TRBV27 and TRBJ2-7, with TRBD1 identical over 7 bases. The CDR3 has 14 residues. Germline V gene sequence: CDR1 MNHEY, CDR2 SMNVEV (reference sequence). J was trimmed by 1 base and V by 5 bases; bases with no gene match: 5.

This chain joins TRBV25-1 and TRBJ2-7, with TRBD1 as a possible D gene (6 bases). The V gene lost 2 bases and the J gene lost 6 bases, with 11 bases spanning the gap. The CDR3 has 13 amino acids. Germline CDR1 is MGHDK and CDR2 is SYGVNS. CDR3 region: CASSEPRGFEQYF. CDR3 nucleotide sequence: TGTGCCAGCAGTGAACCGAGGGGGTTCGAGCAGTACTTC.

The V and J genes are TRBV5-4 and TRBJ2-3; 7 positions agree with TRBD1. Trimming cost V 4 bases and J 3 bases; bases outside gene matches: 2. The CDR3 consists of 13 residues. CDR1 and CDR2 (germline): SGHNT, YYREEE (reference sequence). The CDR3 nucleotides read TGTGCCAGCAGCCCGGGACAGACAGATACGCAGTATTTT. Its protein product is CASSPGQTDTQYF.

The V gene is TRBV5-5, the J gene TRBJ2-3, with 7 bases identical to TRBD1. V dropped 3 bases and J dropped 4; count of bases not matched to a gene: 5. Germline CDR1 and CDR2: SGHKS and YYEKEE (reference sequence). This CDR3 spans 14 amino acids. Here the CDR3 reads CASSSRTGADTQYF. The DNA for the CDR3 is TGTGCCAGCAGCTCTAGAACAGGGGCAGATACGCAGTATTTT. Drawing the rest from reference TRBV5-5 and TRBJ2-3, the complete variable domain is DAGVTQSPTHLIKTRGQQVTLRCSPISGHKSVSWYQQVLGQGPQFIFQYYEKEERGRGNFPDRFSARQFPNYSSELNVNALLLGDSALYLCASSSRTGADTQYFGPGTRLTVL.

This chain uses TRBV27 with TRBJ2-5, with 9 bases fitting TRBD1. Trimming took 6 bases from V and 4 from J; bases not matched to a gene: 6. Germline values: CDR1 MNHEY, CDR2 SMNVEV (reference sequence). The CDR3 is 14 amino acids. This CDR3 is CASRGWDRAETQYF. The CDR3 DNA follows: TGTGCCAGCAGGGGGTGGGACAGGGCAGAGACCCAGTACTTC.

The rearrangement links TRBV25-1 to TRBJ2-3; D is unresolved. Germline values: CDR1 MGHDK, CDR2 SYGVNS. CDR3 length: 16 residues. Trimming shortened V by 3 bases and J by 0 bases, and 13 bases separated the two germline ends. CDR3 nucleotide sequence: TGTGCCAGCAGTGAGCCTAGTCTTTCTAGCACAGATACGCAGTATTTT. It yields the protein CASSEPSLSSTDTQYF.

There are many counts of this clone. The genes are TRBV2 and TRBJ1-5, with D maybe TRBD1 (5 bases). CDR3 length equals 14 residues. V was shortened by 2 bases and J by 6 bases, with 11 bases between the two germline ends. The germline CDR1 and CDR2 sequences are SNHLY and FYNNEI. CDR3 coding DNA: TGTGCCAGCAGTGAAAATCAGGGAAGTCAGCCCCAGCATTTT. Amino acids: CASSENQGSQPQHF.